This T cell receptor (beta chain) was profiled in a study of identical twins (dated by TCRdb to about 2016). Concerning the study at large: The study deep-sequenced TCR alpha and beta repertoires from monozygotic twins, unrelated adults of various ages and cord blood to test whether fetal clonotypes persist. To rule out contamination, replicate twin experiments were performed at different times with different library preparation protocols.

Every donor was a healthy Caucasian. The twin cohort consisted of three pairs of female monozygotic twins, all aged 18 to 29 years. The RNA used for TCR libraries was isolated from peripheral blood mononuclear cells. The receptor library was made with 5' RACE. Sequencing used an Illumina HiSeq 2000. Template switching introduced a universal primer binding site; the final cDNA contained a unique molecular identifier, enabling accurate counting of TCR cDNA molecules. First-strand cDNA for TCR alpha and beta chains was synthesized from specific primers in the conserved constant-segment region. To control for contamination, each cDNA library was double barcoded with a SMART-Mk sample barcode plus Illumina barcodes. Two successive PCR steps introduced TruSeq adapter sequences along with Illumina sample barcodes. TCR alpha and beta cDNA libraries were sequenced on the Illumina HiSeq platform with custom primers. Regarding the original processing steps: Unique molecular identifiers were extracted from raw reads with MiGEC, and CDR3 positions were determined with MiXCR. Recombination models were inferred per individual with the repgenHMM and IGoR tools using an EM algorithm. The tcR package in R was used for shared clonotype analysis, with sharing normalized by the product of cloneset sizes. Out-of-frame nonproductive sequences were analyzed to study raw recombination free of thymic and clonal selection effects. TCRdb reprocessing: public reads trimmed at Q25 with fastp, clones called with MiXCR, in-frame beta chains kept. Rows matching on CDR3 protein sequence are summarized as one entry with the most common DNA and genes. Here the V and J calls rest on TCRdb's processing, not on the authors' analysis. The sample table shows nearly 900,000 distinct CDR3 sequences, and roughly an eighth are seen once. Clones ranked in the top ten supply around 1.5% of the sample.

V and J lose 6 bases and 5 bases, and a span of 11 bases separates them. The CDR3 measures 12 amino acids from cysteine to phenylalanine. The kept DNA is CDR3 alone, 36 bases in frame from the first base. Reading the germline V gene gives CDR1 SGHAT and CDR2 FQNNGV. Overall study results and their limits: Fewer insertions were carried by abundant cord blood beta clonotypes; a weaker similar trend was observed in young adult naive repertoires, while no such trend was observed in memory repertoires. In beta out-of-frame sequences, excess twin sharing was weaker, because having fewer shared sequences lowered the signal-to-noise ratio. Compared with coincidental sharing between unrelated individuals, an excess of low generation-probability sequences was observed among out-of-frame TCR alpha sequences shared between twins. Because the same donors could not be followed over many years, the conclusions relied on cross-sectional statistical analysis. In monozygotic twins, out-of-frame TCR alpha sharing was systematically underestimated by recombination models, although the models agreed with sharing between unrelated individuals. Zero-insertion analyses could be partly confounded by invariant T cells such as MAIT and iNKT, although diverse VJ usage argued against such confounding for most clonotypes.

This clonotype occurred a few times. No cognate antigen has been identified for it. Base qualities were left out, and no much larger clone turns up one base away. This sample was shared with a second study, whose subject was yellow fever vaccine responses in identical twins. The second study also describes: According to the authors, in identical twins the way T cells responded to vaccination appeared partly convergent and partly personalized. In identical twins, the study followed T cell clones that responded to the vaccine with precision.

This TCR came from a woman under 30 in good health. Material for sequencing was PBMCs. The chain links TRBV11-2 with TRBJ2-7; the D gene assignment is ambiguous. The CDR3 reads CASRKGSHEQYF. Here is the DNA: TGTGCCAGCAGAAAGGGTTCTCACGAGCAGTACTTC.